Here is one T cell receptor (beta chain) with its context. This record comes from a study of response to subunit inactivated influenza vaccine. In TCRdb, the RT-PCR reads were re-called with MiXCR into one record per CDR3 protein. The sample holds 650,000 to 700,000 distinct CDR3 sequences, roughly 14% seen once. The V end lost 1 base, the J end lost 4 bases, and 10 bases lay between the germline ends. The V gene's germline CDR1 is MNHEY and CDR2 SMNVEV (reference sequence). The CDR3 is 14 residues long. The material was PBMCs from blood, obtained less than 13 days after vaccination. The TCR originated in a man aged 50-59 years who received an inactivated influenza vaccine. This chain links TRBV27 with TRBJ1-2; no definite D call. The CDR3: CASSLLGSGYGYTF. The CDR3 nucleotides read TGTGCCAGCAGTTTATTGGGTAGCGGCTATGGCTACACCTTC.